The T cell receptor (beta chain) under discussion was sequenced for a study of Graves' ophthalmopathy and Graves' hyperthyroidism. Study in general: By definition, stable hyperthyroidism involved no ophthalmopathy within 18 months of follow-up.

Diagnosis used clinical symptoms, serum thyroxine, TRAb, thyroid ultrasound and orbital computed tomography. For repertoire sequencing, the TCR beta CDR3 regions were amplified from RNA transcripts. The workflow started with a first-round RT-PCR run with HTBI primers and then moved on to a second-round multiplex PCR. TCRdb itself ran the multiplex PCR reads through MiXCR, one entry per CDR3 protein. The sample yields around 1.1 million distinct CDR3 sequences, about 40% seen once. V lost 1 base to trimming and J lost 9 bases, with 27 bases between them. CDR3 size: 18 residues. From germline, CDR1 is SEHNR and CDR2 FQNEAQ (reference sequence).

This clonotype was sampled from an adult man with Graves' hyperthyroidism. Sequenced input: peripheral blood or thyroid tissue (not recorded which). The chain combines TRBV7-9 with TRBJ2-5, with D perhaps TRBD1 (5 bases). Here the CDR3 reads CASSLEGTTKGDWTAQYF. CDR3 DNA sequence: TGTGCCAGCAGCTTAGAGGGAACGACGAAAGGGGATTGGACGGCCCAGTACTTC.